This is a list of T cell receptor beta chains from one sample in a study of CD8 T cells in ankylosing spondylitis. TCRdb reprocessed the 5' RACE reads with MiXCR, giving one entry per CDR3 protein. Counted here are fewer than 250,000 distinct CDR3 sequences, about 17% occurring once; the ten biggest clones make up about 42%. The specimen was blood, either unsorted or a sorted T cell fraction (not recorded which). All receptors derive from a male donor with ankylosing spondylitis. Each CDR3 is given with its conserved first and last residue. A D gene is named only where the DNA matches it firmly. Not every row has a clone size; where given, it reads once, few, many or a size class.

clone_size,v_call,d_call,j_call,cdr3_nt,cdr3_aa
-,TRBV7-9,-,TRBJ1-1,TGTGCCAGCAGCGACTGGACAATGAACACTGAAGCTTTCTTT,CASSDWTMNTEAFF
-,TRBV7-9,-,TRBJ1-2,TGTGCCAGCAGCTTTTTTGGAAGGGAAGATGGCTACACCTTC,CASSFFGREDGYTF
few,TRBV4-2,-,TRBJ2-7,TGTGCCAGCAGCCAAGCGCCCTTGGGCACCTACGAGCAGTACTTC,CASSQAPLGTYEQYF
few,TRBV5-5,TRBD1,TRBJ2-6,TGTGCCAGCAGCTTTGGGGACAGCCCGTCTGGGGCCAACGTCCTGACTTTC,CASSFGDSPSGANVLTF
-,TRBV6-1,TRBD1,TRBJ1-1,TGTGCCAGCGGCCCGGGACAGGGCCTGAACACTGAAGCTTTCTTT,CASGPGQGLNTEAFF
-,TRBV4-2,TRBD2,TRBJ2-5,TGTGCCAGCAGCCAAGAAATAAGTCTAGCGGAAGAGACCCAGTACTTC,CASSQEISLAEETQYF
few,TRBV29-1,TRBD2,TRBJ2-2,TGCAGCGTGGAAGGACTAGCGGGGGGGCCCCGCGGCACCGGGGAGCTGTTTTTT,CSVEGLAGGPRGTGELFF
many,TRBV12-3/TRBV12-4,-,TRBJ1-5,TGTGCCAGCAGTTTCAGTGAAGGCAATCAGCCCCAGCATTTT,CASSFSEGNQPQHF
many,TRBV12-3/TRBV12-4,-,TRBJ2-3,TGTGCCAGCAGTTTATCTTGGGTGGGCGAAAATACGCAGTATTTT,CASSLSWVGENTQYF
-,TRBV4-1,-,TRBJ1-2,TGCGCCAGCAGCCAAGAGTCCTGGACTTCTAACTATGGCTACACCTTC,CASSQESWTSNYGYTF
-,TRBV7-8,TRBD2,TRBJ2-3,TGTGCCAGCAGCCCACCCGGGGGGACTAGCACAGATACGCAGTATTTT,CASSPPGGTSTDTQYF
-,TRBV15,-,TRBJ2-5,TGTGCCACCAGCAGAGAGGGTGGAGGACAAGAGACCCAGTACTTC,CATSREGGGQETQYF
-,TRBV5-5,TRBD2,TRBJ2-7,TGTGCCAGCAGCTTGGCCTGGGTACTAGCGGGAGAATACGAGCAGTACTTC,CASSLAWVLAGEYEQYF
few,TRBV5-6,-,TRBJ1-2,TGTGCCAGCACCATCGGCGGTGCTAACTATGGCTACACCTTC,CASTIGGANYGYTF
few,TRBV30,-,TRBJ2-7,TGTGCCTGGAGGGGACAAACAGGAGCCTACGAGCAGTACTTC,CAWRGQTGAYEQYF
-,TRBV12-3/TRBV12-4,TRBD1,TRBJ1-1,TGTGCCAGCAGCGGACAGGGGCTGGGCACTGAAGCTTTCTTT,CASSGQGLGTEAFF
-,TRBV6-1,-,TRBJ1-6,TGTGCCAGCAGTACAGGGATCTATAATTCACCCCTCCACTTT,CASSTGIYNSPLHF